What follows is one T cell receptor (beta chain) and its context. It has no known antigen specificity. Base quality data are lacking; no much larger clone is found one base away. Spanning cysteine to phenylalanine, the CDR3 consists of 15 amino acids. The sequence is cut down to CDR3 DNA, 45 bases in frame from base 1. Between the V and J ends, shortened by 6 bases and 0 bases respectively, the junction contains 11 bases. For CDR1 and CDR2, the germline V gene (reference sequence) lists LNHNV and YYDKDF. This entry is derived from a study of blood T cell repertoires in COVID-19 (TCRdb year 2020). At the level of the whole study: Samples covering the acute and convalescent phases of COVID-19 were provided by collaborators in the United States, Italy and Spain. Subjects who had been exposed to COVID-19, were actively infected with it, or had recovered from it provided the deeply sampled blood TCRbeta repertoires that made up the dataset. Where available, HLA class I and class II types were obtained from metadata supplied by the sample provider rather than from assay-based typing. The samples were drawn from two sources: the first 160 participants of the ongoing ImmuneRACE study, and 1,000 to 1,500 subjects contributed by 6 global collaborators. The repertoires were made available in a free public database intended to serve as a resource for research on the immune response to SARS-CoV-2. Sample metadata almost always included a de-identified subject ID, COVID-19 status, age in years and sex. The material from the prospective study consisted of cDNA or gDNA derived from T cells, B-cell-depleted T cells, or PBMCs.

The collaborating institutions used their own protocols to collect whole blood in K2EDTA tubes. Collaborator samples were shipped for TCRbeta analysis as frozen whole blood, isolated PBMCs, or DNA extracted from either sample type. TCRbeta CDR3 regions were amplified from genomic DNA using the immunoSEQ Assay, a bias-controlled multiplex PCR. In the original analysis: Within the assay, amplification of reference gene primers was used to estimate how many nucleated cells each sample contained. Sequence reads were collapsed and filtered to measure the absolute abundance of every unique TCRbeta CDR3 rearrangement. For each sample, productive Simpson clonality was calculated as the square root of Simpson's diversity index over productive rearrangements. TCRdb retrieved this table from immuneACCESS and kept in-frame rearrangements only. Not all clones are present; in checked studies, unresolved V genes account for under half, and no reason is known for the remainder. V, J and clone size are those of that table, while D and trimming were read from the DNA. The sample records about 96,000 clones, about 88% of which are singletons. The ten largest clones take up roughly 17% of the sample.

What the authors observed across the whole study: Clinical and demographic metadata were provided uncurated, with the amount varying by source and participant.

The sample was peripheral blood. The origin of this receptor is a woman in her sixties or seventies with acute or convalescent COVID-19. Rearrangement joined TRBV15 to TRBJ2-2, and perhaps TRBD1 as D gene, on 6 matching bases. The nucleotide sequence reads TGTGCCACCAGTTTGGACAGAGCGAACACCGGGGAGCTGTTTTTT. It translates as CATSLDRANTGELFF.